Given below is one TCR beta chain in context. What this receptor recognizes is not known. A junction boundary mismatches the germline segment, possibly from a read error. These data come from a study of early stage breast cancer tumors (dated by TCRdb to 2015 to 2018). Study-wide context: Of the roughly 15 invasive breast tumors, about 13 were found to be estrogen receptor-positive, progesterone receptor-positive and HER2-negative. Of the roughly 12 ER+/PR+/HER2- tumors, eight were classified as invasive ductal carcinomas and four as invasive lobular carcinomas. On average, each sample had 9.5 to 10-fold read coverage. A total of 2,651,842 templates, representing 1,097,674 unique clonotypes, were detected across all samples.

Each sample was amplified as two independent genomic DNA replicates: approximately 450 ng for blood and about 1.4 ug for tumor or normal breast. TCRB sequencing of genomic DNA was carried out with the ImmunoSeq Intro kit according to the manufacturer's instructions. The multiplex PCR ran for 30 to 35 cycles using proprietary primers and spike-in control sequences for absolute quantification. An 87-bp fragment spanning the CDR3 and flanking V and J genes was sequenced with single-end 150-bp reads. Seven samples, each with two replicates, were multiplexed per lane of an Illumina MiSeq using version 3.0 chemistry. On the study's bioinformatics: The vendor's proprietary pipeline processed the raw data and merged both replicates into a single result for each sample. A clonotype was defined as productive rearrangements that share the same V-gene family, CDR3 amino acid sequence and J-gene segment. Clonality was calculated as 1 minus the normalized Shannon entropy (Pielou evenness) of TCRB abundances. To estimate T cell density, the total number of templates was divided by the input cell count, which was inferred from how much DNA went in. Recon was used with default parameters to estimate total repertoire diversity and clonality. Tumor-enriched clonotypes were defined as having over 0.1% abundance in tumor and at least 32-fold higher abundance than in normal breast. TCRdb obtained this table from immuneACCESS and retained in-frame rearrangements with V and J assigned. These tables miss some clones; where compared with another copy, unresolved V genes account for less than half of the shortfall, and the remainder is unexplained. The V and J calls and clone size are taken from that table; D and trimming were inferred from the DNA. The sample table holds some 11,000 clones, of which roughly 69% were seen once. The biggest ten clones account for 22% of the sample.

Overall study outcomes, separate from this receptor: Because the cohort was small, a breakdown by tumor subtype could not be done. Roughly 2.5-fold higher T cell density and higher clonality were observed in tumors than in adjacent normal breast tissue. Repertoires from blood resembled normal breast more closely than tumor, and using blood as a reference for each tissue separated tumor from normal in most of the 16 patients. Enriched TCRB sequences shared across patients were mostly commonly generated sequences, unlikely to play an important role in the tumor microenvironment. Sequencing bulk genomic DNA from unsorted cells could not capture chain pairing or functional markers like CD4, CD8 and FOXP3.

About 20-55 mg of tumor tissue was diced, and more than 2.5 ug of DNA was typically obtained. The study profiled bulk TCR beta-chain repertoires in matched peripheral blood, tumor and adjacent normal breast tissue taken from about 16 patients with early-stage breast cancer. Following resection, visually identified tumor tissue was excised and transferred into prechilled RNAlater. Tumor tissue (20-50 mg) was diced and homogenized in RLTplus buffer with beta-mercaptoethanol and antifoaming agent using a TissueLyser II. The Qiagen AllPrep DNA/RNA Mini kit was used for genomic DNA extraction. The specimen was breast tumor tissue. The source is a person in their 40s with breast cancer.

The CDR3: CASNLYGTGEQFF. The nucleotide sequence reads TGTGCCAGCAACTTATACGGGACGGGTGAGCAGTTCTTC. The rearranged chain carries TRBV11-3 and TRBJ2-1; the D gene assignment is perhaps TRBD1 or TRBD2, with each matching 5 bases. The germline V gene sets CDR1 to SGHNT and CDR2 to YENEEA. The CDR3, cysteine through phenylalanine, is 13 amino acids long. Kept here is only the CDR3 DNA, which spans 39 bases and is read in frame from base 1.